The 11 T cell receptor beta chains given below trace back to one sample, sequenced in a study of OX40 agonist ivuxolimab in advanced cancers. Measured with immunoSEQ multiplex PCR; TCRdb has only the in-frame clones, and not every one. The sample has about 54,000 clones, roughly four fifths seen once. Sequencing used CD4+ or CD8+ T cells sorted from blood, obtained in a trial of the OX40 agonist ivuxolimab. The receptors were sampled from an adult with an advanced solid tumor such as melanoma, head and neck, liver or kidney cancer.

This sequence joins TRBV14 and TRBJ1-1, with TRBD1 as a possible D gene (6 bases). The CDR3 length is 15 residues. Trimming stripped 5 bases from V and 4 bases from J, with 17 bases between. Per germline, CDR1 SGHDN and CDR2 FVKESK. This chain's CDR3 is CASSSIGGQGTEAFF. For the CDR3, the DNA is TGTGCCAGCAGCTCCATAGGGGGGCAGGGCACTGAAGCTTTCTTT.

The chain carries TRBV6-5 and TRBJ2-7; D not certain. CDR3 length: 14 residues. Germline loops: CDR1 MNHEY, CDR2 SVGAGI. V was cut by 7 bases and J by 3 bases, with 16 bases left in between. The CDR3 spells CASTASPPLYEQYF. CDR3 coding DNA: TGTGCCAGCACCGCTAGTCCGCCCCTCTACGAGCAGTACTTC.

The chain joins TRBV6-1 to TRBJ1-5; TRBD1 is a possible D gene (6 bases). V gave up 6 bases and J gave up 6 bases, with 18 bases separating them. The CDR3 extends over 15 amino acids. In germline, CDR1 is MNHNS, CDR2 SASEGT. CDR3: CASRGEQGSGQPQHF. The CDR3 nucleotides read TGTGCCAGCAGGGGGGAACAGGGTAGCGGTCAGCCCCAGCATTTT.

The chain recombines TRBV28 with TRBJ2-1; D call uncertain. V lost 2 bases, J lost 4 bases, and 9 bases lay in between. The CDR3 runs to 14 residues. The germline CDR1 and CDR2 sequences are MDHEN and SYDVKM. The CDR3 loop reads CASSLTDRYNEQFF. CDR3 bases: TGTGCCAGCAGTTTAACGGATCGTTACAATGAGCAGTTCTTC.

This clone was seen more than once but under ten times. The chain has TRBV5-1 and TRBJ1-3; unclear D gene. Trimming took 0 bases from V and 4 from J, leaving 14 bases between them. Germline lookup yields CDR1 SGHRS and CDR2 YFSETQ. The CDR3 is 16 residues long. The CDR3 DNA reads TGCGCCAGCAGCTTGGATTCGGATTTAACCGGAAACACCATATATTTT. Its translation is CASSLDSDLTGNTIYF.

This clone was observed a few times. Other DNA sequences of this sample code for an identical CDR3. V usage is TRBV29-1 and J usage is TRBJ1-2; the D gene is possibly TRBD1 (5 bases). Looked up from germline, CDR1 is SQVTM and CDR2 is ANQGSEA. Trimming removed 1 base from V and 7 bases from J, with 13 bases in between. The CDR3 covers 13 residues. The CDR3 sequence: CSVEVWGGGGYTF. CDR3 coding DNA: TGCAGCGTTGAAGTCTGGGGCGGGGGTGGCTACACCTTC.

The rearrangement links TRBV9 to TRBJ2-5; D call uncertain. V was shortened by 0 bases and J by 1 base, with 7 bases between the two germline ends. This CDR3 has 14 amino acids. CDR1 is SGDLS and CDR2 is YYNGEE in the germline V gene. The CDR3: CASSVATVQETQYF. The CDR3 nucleotides are TGTGCCAGCAGCGTAGCCACAGTCCAAGAGACCCAGTACTTC. The full variable domain, its missing parts supplied by reference TRBV9 and TRBJ2-5, is DSGVTQTPKHLITATGQRVTLRCSPRSGDLSVYWYQQSLDQGLQFLIQYYNGEERAKGNILERFSAQQFPDLHSELNLSSLELGDSALYFCASSVATVQETQYFGPGTRLLVL.

This chain joins TRBV5-1 and TRBJ2-7; 8 bases are shared with TRBD2. The V and J ends lost 1 base and 2 bases, in that order; junction bases with no gene match: 8. This CDR3 has 16 amino acids. Germline loops: CDR1 SGHRS, CDR2 YFSETQ. The CDR3 DNA reads TGCGCCAGCAGCTTGACCTCAGCGGGAGTACCCTACGAGCAGTACTTC. It translates to CASSLTSAGVPYEQYF.

J is TRBJ2-1 and V is TRBV19; no reliable D call. This CDR3 region has 14 residues. Germline V gene sequence: CDR1 LNHDA, CDR2 SQIVND (reference sequence). V was clipped by 2 bases and J by 3 bases, with 8 bases between them. The CDR3 DNA reads as TGTGCCAGTAGTATACCGAGAAACTACAATGAGCAGTTCTTC. It specifies CASSIPRNYNEQFF.

This clone was seen a few times. The chain has TRBV6-6 and TRBJ1-5; perhaps TRBD1 as D (6 bases). There are 15 residues in the CDR3. Germline values: CDR1 MNHNY, CDR2 SVGAGI (reference sequence). V was pared by 6 bases and J by 6 bases, with 18 bases between. The CDR3 sequence: CASSPLGGASQPQHF. The CDR3 region has the DNA TGTGCCAGCAGCCCTCTCGGGGGCGCGAGTCAGCCCCAGCATTTT.

The chain carries TRBV6-5 and TRBJ1-1, with no clear D. The ends were cut back, 5 bases at V and 6 bases at J, with 13 bases in the middle. CDR3 length equals 13 residues. Per germline, CDR1 MNHEY and CDR2 SVGAGI. CDR3: CASSGEESSEAFF. DNA of the CDR3: TGTGCCAGCAGTGGGGAAGAGTCATCTGAAGCTTTCTTT.